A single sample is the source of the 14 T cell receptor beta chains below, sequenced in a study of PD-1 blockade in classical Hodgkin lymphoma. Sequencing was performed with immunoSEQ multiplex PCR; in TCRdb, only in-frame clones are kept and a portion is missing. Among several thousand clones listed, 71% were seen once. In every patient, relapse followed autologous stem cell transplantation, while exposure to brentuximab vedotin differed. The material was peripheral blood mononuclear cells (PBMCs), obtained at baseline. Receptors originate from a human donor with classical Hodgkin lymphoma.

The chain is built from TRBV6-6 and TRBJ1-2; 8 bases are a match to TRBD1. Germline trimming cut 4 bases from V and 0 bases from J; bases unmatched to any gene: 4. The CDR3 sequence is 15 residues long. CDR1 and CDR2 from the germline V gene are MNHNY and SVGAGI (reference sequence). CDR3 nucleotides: TGTGCCAGCAGTTCCAGGGGGCCAGCTAACTATGGCTACACCTTC. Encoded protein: CASSSRGPANYGYTF.

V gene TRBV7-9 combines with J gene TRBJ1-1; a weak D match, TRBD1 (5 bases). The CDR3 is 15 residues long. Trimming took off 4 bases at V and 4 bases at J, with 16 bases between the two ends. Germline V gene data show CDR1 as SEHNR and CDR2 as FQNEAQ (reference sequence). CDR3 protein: CASSYDGVGVTEAFF. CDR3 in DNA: TGTGCCAGCAGCTACGACGGGGTGGGGGTCACTGAAGCTTTCTTT.

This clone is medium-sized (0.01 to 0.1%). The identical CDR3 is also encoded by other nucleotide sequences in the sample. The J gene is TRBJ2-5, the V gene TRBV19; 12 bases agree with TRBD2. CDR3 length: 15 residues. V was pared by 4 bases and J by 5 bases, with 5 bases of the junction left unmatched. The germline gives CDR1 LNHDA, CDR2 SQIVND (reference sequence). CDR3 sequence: CASSTGLAGQETQYF. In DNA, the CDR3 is TGTGCCAGTAGTACGGGACTAGCGGGTCAGGAGACCCAGTACTTC.

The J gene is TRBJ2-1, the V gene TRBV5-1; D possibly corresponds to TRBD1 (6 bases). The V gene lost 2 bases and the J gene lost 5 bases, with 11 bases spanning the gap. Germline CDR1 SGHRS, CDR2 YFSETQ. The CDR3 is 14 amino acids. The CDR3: CASSLITGNNEQFF. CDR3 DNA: TGCGCCAGCAGCTTAATTACAGGGAACAATGAGCAGTTCTTC.

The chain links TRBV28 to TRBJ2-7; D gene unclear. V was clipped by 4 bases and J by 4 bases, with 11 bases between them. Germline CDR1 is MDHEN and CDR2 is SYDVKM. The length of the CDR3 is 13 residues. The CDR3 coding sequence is TGTGCCAGCAGTTCCCCCCCGACTTACGAGCAGTACTTC. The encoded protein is CASSSPPTYEQYF.

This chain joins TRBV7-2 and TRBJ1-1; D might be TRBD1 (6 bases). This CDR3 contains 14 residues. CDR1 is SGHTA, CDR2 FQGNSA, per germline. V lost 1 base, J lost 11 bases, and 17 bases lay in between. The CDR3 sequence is CASSLGGTRGLAFF. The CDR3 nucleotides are TGTGCCAGCAGCTTAGGGGGGACAAGGGGCTTGGCTTTCTTT.

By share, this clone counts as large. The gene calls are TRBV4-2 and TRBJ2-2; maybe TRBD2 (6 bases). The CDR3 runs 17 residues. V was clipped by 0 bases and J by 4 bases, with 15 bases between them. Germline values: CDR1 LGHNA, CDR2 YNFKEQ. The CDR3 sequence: CASSQEPRGGGTGELFF. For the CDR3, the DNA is TGTGCCAGCAGCCAAGAACCCCGTGGGGGAGGCACCGGGGAGCTGTTTTTT.

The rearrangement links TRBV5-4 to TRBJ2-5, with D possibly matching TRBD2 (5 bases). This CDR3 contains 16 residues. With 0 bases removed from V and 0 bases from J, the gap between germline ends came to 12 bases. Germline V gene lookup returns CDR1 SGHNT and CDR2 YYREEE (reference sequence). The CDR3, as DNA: TGTGCCAGCAGCTTGGGGGCGGGCGGAGACCAAGAGACCCAGTACTTC. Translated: CASSLGAGGDQETQYF.

The CDR3 bases are TGTGCCAGCAGCGTAGCGGACAGCGGTGAAGCTTTCTTT. Translating gives CASSVADSGEAFF. The rearrangement links TRBV9 to TRBJ1-1; D may be TRBD1 (6 bases). The V gene lost 0 bases and the J gene lost 7 bases, with 10 bases spanning the gap. The CDR3 length is 13 residues. Per germline, CDR1 SGDLS and CDR2 YYNGEE.

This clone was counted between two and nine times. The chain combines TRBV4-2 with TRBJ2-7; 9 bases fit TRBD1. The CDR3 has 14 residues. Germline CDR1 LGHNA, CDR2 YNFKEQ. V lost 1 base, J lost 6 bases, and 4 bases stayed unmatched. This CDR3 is CASSQGGTGFEQYF. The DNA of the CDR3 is TGTGCCAGCAGCCAAGGAGGGACAGGGTTCGAGCAGTACTTC.

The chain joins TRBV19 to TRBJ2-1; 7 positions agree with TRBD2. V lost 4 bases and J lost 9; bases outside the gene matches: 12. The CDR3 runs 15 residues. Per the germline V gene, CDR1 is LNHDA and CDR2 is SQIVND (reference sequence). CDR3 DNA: TGTGCCAGTAGTAATGGGGGGACTAAGCTCGGTGAGCAGTTCTTC. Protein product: CASSNGGTKLGEQFF.

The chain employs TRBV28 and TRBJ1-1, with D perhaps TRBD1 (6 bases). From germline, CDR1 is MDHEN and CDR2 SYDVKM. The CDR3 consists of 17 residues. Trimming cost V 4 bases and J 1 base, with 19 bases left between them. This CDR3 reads CASSSIYRGGPNTEAFF. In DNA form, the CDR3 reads TGTGCCAGCAGTTCAATATACCGAGGGGGACCGAACACTGAAGCTTTCTTT. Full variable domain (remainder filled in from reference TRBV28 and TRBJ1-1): DVKVTQSSRYLVKRTGEKVFLECVQDMDHENMFWYRQDPGLGLRLIYFSYDVKMKEKGDIPEGYSVSREKKERFSLILESASTNQTSMYLCASSSIYRGGPNTEAFFGQGTRLTVV.

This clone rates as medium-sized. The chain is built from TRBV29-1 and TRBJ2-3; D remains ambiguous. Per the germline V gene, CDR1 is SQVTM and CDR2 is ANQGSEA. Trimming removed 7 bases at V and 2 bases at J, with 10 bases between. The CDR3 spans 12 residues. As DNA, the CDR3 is TGCAGCGCCCATGGGCTCACAGATACGCAGTATTTT. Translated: CSAHGLTDTQYF.

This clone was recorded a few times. CDR3 in DNA: TGCGCCAGCAGCTTGATGTCTGGGGTAGCAGAGACCCAGTACTTC. Amino acids: CASSLMSGVAETQYF. The chain combines TRBV5-1 with TRBJ2-5; unclear D gene. V lost 1 base, J lost 4 bases, and 14 bases lay in between. Germline V gene lookup returns CDR1 SGHRS and CDR2 YFSETQ. The CDR3 extends over 15 amino acids.